This TCR beta chain derives from a study of T cell responses to AZD1222 COVID-19 vaccine. Study-level findings and limits: Only six or seven AZD1222 recipients tested seropositive at baseline. Females outnumbered males among donors, who were mostly white British; clonal diversity was possibly underestimated. Across spike, vaccine-associated CD4 TCRs were found, dominant at 160-218 and 743-854. Epitopes outside B.1.351 and B.1.1.7 mutated regions reportedly drew nearly half of spike TCRs.

V lost 5 bases and J lost 4, with 14 bases in between. The germline gives CDR1 MNHEY, CDR2 SVGEGT. The CDR3 covers 15 residues. Sequencing was performed with immunoSEQ multiplex PCR; in TCRdb, only in-frame clones are kept and a portion is missing. The sample gives about 150,000 clones, around 90% of which show up once; less than 3.5% is in the top ten. Details on this clone: Its antigen is currently unknown.

The material sequenced was peripheral blood, taken on day 0 of AZD1222 vaccination. The TCR was taken from an adult in good health. V is TRBV6-2 or TRBV6-3 and J is TRBJ2-2; no clear D gene. In nucleotides, the CDR3 is TGTGCCAGCAGTCGGGCCCAAAACCCCACCGGGGAGCTGTTTTTT. Translation gives CASSRAQNPTGELFF.